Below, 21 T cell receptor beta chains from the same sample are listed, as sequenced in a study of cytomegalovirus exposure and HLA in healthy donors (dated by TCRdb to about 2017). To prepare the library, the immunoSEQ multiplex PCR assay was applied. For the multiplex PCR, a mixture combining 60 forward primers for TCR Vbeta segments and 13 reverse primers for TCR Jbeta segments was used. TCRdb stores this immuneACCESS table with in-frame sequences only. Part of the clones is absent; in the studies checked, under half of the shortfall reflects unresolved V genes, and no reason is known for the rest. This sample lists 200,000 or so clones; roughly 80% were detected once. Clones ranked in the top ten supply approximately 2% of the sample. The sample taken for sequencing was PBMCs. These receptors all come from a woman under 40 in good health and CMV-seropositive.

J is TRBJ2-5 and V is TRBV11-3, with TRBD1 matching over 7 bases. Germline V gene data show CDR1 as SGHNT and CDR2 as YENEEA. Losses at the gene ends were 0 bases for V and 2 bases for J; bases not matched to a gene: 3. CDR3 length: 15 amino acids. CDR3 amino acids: CASSLDGTVQETQYF. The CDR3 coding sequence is TGTGCCAGCAGCTTAGATGGGACAGTTCAAGAGACCCAGTACTTC.

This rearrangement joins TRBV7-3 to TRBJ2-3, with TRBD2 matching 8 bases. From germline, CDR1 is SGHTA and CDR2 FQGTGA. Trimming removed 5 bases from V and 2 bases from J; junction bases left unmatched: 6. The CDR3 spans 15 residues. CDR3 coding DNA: TGTGCCAGCAGCCGTGGACTAGCCTTCACAGATACGCAGTATTTT. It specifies CASSRGLAFTDTQYF.

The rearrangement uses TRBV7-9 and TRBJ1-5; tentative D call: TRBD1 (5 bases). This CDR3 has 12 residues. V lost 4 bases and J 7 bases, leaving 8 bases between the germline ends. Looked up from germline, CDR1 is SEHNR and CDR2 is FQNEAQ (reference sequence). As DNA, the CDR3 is TGTGCCAGCAGCTCGGGGGGGCAGCCCCAGCATTTT. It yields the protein CASSSGGQPQHF.

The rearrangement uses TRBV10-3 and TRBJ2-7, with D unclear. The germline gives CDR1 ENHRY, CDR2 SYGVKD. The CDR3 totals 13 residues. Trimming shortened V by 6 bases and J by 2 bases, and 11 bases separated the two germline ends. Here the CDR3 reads CAISATTPYEQYF. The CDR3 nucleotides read TGTGCCATCAGCGCTACTACACCCTACGAGCAGTACTTC.

The CDR3 DNA reads TGTGCCAGTCATCAGGGGAACTATGGCTACACCTTC. Translation gives CASHQGNYGYTF. V usage is TRBV6-5 and J usage is TRBJ1-2; D perhaps matches TRBD1 (6 bases). The V end lost 9 bases, the J end lost 2 bases, and 10 bases lay between the germline ends. The CDR3 is made up of 12 amino acids. Germline CDR1 MNHEY, CDR2 SVGAGI.

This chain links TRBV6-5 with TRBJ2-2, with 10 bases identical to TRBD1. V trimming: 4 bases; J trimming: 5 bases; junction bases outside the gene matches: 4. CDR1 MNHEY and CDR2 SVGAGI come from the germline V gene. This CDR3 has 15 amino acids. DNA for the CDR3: TGTGCCAGCAGTTCCGACAGGGGGCAGACCGGGGAGCTGTTTTTT. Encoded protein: CASSSDRGQTGELFF.

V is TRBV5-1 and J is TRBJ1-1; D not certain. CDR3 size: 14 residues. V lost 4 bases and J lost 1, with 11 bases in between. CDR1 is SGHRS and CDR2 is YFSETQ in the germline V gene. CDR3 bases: TGCGCCAGCAGCCCTCTTCTCCCGAACACTGAAGCTTTCTTT. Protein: CASSPLLPNTEAFF.

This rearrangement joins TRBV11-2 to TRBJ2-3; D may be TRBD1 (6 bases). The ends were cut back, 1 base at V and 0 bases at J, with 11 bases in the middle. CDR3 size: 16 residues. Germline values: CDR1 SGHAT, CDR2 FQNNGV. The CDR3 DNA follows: TGTGCCAGCAGCTTAGTCCAGGGGAGCAGCACAGATACGCAGTATTTT. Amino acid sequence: CASSLVQGSSTDTQYF. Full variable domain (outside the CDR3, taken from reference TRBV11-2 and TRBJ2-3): EAGVAQSPRYKIIEKRQSVAFWCNPISGHATLYWYQQILGQGPKLLIQFQNNGVVDDSQLPKDRFSAERLKGVDSTLKIQPAKLEDSAVYLCASSLVQGSSTDTQYFGPGTRLTVL.

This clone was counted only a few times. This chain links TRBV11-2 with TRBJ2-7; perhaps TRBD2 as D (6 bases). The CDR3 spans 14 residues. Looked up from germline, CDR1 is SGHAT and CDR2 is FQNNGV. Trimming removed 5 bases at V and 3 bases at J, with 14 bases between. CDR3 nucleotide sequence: TGTGCCAGCAGCCCCCAACGGGGGAACTACGAGCAGTACTTC. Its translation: CASSPQRGNYEQYF.

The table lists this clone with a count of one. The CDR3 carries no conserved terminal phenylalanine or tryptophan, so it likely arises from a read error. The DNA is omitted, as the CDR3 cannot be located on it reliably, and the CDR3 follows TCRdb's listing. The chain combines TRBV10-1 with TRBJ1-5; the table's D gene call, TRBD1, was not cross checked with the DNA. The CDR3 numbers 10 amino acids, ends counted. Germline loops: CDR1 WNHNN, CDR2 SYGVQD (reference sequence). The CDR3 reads CASSSTPGGR.

The CDR3 protein is CASSPHPGTGYTGELFF. CDR3 coding DNA: TGTGCCAGCAGCCCCCACCCCGGGACAGGGTACACCGGGGAGCTGTTTTTT. The genes are TRBV7-3 and TRBJ2-2, with 9 positions matching TRBD1. The germline gives CDR1 SGHTA, CDR2 FQGTGA. The CDR3 contains 17 residues. The J segment lost 3 bases and the V segment lost 5 bases, leaving 10 bases of the junction unmatched. Full variable domain (missing parts from reference TRBV7-3 and TRBJ2-2): GAGVSQTPSNKVTEKGKYVELRCDPISGHTALYWYRQSLGQGPEFLIYFQGTGAADDSGLPNDRFFAVRPEGSVSTLKIQRTERGDSAVYLCASSPHPGTGYTGELFFGEGSRLTVL.

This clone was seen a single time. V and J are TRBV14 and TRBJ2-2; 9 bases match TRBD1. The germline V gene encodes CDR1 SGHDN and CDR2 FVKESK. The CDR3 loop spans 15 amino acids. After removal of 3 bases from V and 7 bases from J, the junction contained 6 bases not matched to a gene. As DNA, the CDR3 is TGTGCCAGCAGCCATAACAGGGGGCACGGCGGGGAGCTGTTTTTT. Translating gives CASSHNRGHGGELFF.

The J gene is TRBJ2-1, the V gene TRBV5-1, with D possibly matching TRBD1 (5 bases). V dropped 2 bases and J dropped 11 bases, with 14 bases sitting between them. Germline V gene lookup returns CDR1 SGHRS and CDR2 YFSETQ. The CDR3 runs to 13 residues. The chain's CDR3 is CASSLGQGDQQFF. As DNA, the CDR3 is TGCGCCAGCAGCTTAGGGCAGGGTGACCAGCAGTTCTTC.

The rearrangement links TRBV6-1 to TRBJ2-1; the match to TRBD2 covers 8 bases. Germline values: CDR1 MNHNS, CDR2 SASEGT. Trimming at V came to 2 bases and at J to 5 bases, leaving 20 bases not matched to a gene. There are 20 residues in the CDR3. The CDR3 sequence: CASSELASGRVSGRHNEQFF. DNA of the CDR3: TGTGCCAGCAGTGAATTAGCTAGCGGGCGAGTAAGTGGGAGGCACAATGAGCAGTTCTTC.

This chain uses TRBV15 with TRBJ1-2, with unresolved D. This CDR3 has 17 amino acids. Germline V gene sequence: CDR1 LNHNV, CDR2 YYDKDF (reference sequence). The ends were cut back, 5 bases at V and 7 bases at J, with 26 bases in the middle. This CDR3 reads CATSSSLHGGLEVGYTF. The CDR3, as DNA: TGTGCCACCAGCTCGTCCCTCCATGGAGGGCTGGAAGTTGGCTACACCTTC.

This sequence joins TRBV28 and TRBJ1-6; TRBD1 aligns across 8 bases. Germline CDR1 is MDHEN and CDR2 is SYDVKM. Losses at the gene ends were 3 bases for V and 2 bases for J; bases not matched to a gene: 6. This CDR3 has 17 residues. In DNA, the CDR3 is TGTGCCAGCAGTTTCCGAGGACAGGGAACCTATAATTCACCCCTCCACTTT. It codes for CASSFRGQGTYNSPLHF.

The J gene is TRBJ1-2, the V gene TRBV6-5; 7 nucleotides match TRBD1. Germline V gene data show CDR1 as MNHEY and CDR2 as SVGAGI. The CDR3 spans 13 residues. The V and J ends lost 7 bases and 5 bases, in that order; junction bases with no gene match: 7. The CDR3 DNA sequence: TGTGCCAGCATGTCGGGACAGTTATATGGCTACACCTTC. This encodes CASMSGQLYGYTF.

The CDR3 reads CASSHGQGDLQETQYF. As DNA, the CDR3 is TGTGCCAGCAGCCATGGACAGGGGGATCTCCAAGAGACCCAGTACTTC. The chain couples TRBV14 to TRBJ2-5; TRBD1 aligns across 10 bases. J lost 1 base, V lost 3 bases, and 5 bases had no gene match. The germline CDR1 and CDR2 sequences are SGHDN and FVKESK. The CDR3 length is 16 residues. The variable domain in full, completed from reference TRBV14 and TRBJ2-5, reads EAGVTQFPSHSVIEKGQTVTLRCDPISGHDNLYWYRRVMGKEIKFLLHFVKESKQDESGMPNNRFLAERTGGTYSTLKVQPAELEDSGVYFCASSHGQGDLQETQYFGPGTRLLVL.

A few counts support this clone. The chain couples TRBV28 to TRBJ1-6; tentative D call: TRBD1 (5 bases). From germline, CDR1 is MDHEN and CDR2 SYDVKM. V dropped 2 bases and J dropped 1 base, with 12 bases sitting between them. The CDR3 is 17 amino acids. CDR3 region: CASSLRRGGSYNSPLHF. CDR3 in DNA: TGTGCCAGCAGTTTAAGACGGGGGGGGTCCTATAATTCACCCCTCCACTTT.

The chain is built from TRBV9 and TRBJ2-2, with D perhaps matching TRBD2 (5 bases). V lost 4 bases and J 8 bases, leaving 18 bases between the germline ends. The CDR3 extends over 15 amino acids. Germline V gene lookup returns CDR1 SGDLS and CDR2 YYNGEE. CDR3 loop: CASSSEPQEEGELFF. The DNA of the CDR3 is TGTGCCAGCAGCTCCGAACCCCAGGAGGAAGGGGAGCTGTTTTTT.

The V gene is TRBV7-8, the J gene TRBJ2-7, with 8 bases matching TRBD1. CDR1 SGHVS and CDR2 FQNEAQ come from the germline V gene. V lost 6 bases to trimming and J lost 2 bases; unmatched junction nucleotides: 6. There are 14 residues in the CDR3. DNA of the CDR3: TGTGCCAGCAGTCGCAGGACAGGGACCTACGAGCAGTACTTC. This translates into CASSRRTGTYEQYF.